These T cell receptor beta chains were read from a single sample in a study of blood T cell repertoires in COVID-19. Some clones are missing from TCRdb's copy, which holds only in-frame ones; the method was immunoSEQ multiplex PCR. This repertoire shows around 150,000 clones, about nine tenths found once; its top ten account for 4.8%. The source material was peripheral blood. These receptors came from a man in his thirties or forties with COVID-19, enrolled during active disease. CDR3s include the opening cysteine and the closing phenylalanine or tryptophan. The D gene is left open where the match is weak. Expanded clones get a size class; other rows say once, few or many, or leave the size out.

>TRBV6-5|TRBJ1-1|13|NA|NA
CASSRDWNTEAFF
TGTGCCAGCAGTCGTGACTGGAACACTGAAGCTTTCTTT
>TRBV7-2|TRBJ2-1|14|TRBD2|once
CASSEWRGFDEQFF
TGTGCCAGCAGCGAGTGGCGGGGGTTCGATGAGCAGTTCTTC
>TRBV5-4|TRBJ1-2|13|TRBD1|NA
CASSPTGRGGYTF
TGTGCCAGCAGCCCGACAGGGAGAGGCGGCTACACCTTC
>TRBV29-1|TRBJ1-4|14|NA|NA
CSGGSIATNEKLFF
TGCAGCGGGGGATCTATCGCAACTAATGAAAAACTGTTTTTT
>TRBV27|TRBJ1-1|14|NA|few
CASSSSDTYTEAFF
TGTGCCAGCAGTTCCTCGGACACTTACACTGAAGCTTTCTTT
>TRBV28|TRBJ2-1|15|TRBD1|NA
CASSRGQGALGEQFF
TGTGCCAGCAGTCGCGGACAGGGGGCTTTAGGTGAGCAGTTCTTC
>TRBV5-1|TRBJ1-1|13|NA|NA
CASSLVSGTEAFF
TGCGCCAGCAGCTTGGTGTCGGGCACTGAAGCTTTCTTT
>TRBV9|TRBJ2-1|17|TRBD2|NA
CASSVGGAGGSYNEQFF
TGTGCCAGCAGCGTAGGGGGAGCGGGAGGATCCTACAATGAGCAGTTCTTC
>TRBV7-2|TRBJ2-7|14|NA|NA
CASSPGTRTYEQYF
TGTGCCAGCAGCCCCGGGACTCGCACCTACGAGCAGTACTTC
>TRBV7-9|TRBJ2-1|10|NA|NA
CAGARNEQFF
TGTGCCGGAGCAAGGAATGAGCAGTTCTTC
>TRBV4-1|TRBJ2-3|16|NA|NA
CASSQERAPSTDTQYF
TGCGCCAGCAGCCAAGAGAGGGCCCCAAGCACAGATACGCAGTATTTT
>TRBV7-9|TRBJ2-3|15|NA|NA
CASRSLAGATDTQYF
TGTGCCAGCAGGTCCTTGGCAGGGGCCACAGATACGCAGTATTTT
>TRBV5-1|TRBJ2-1|14|NA|NA
CASSLGRLDDEQFF
TGCGCCAGCAGCTTGGGTCGCCTAGACGATGAGCAGTTCTTC
>TRBV9|TRBJ2-3|19|NA|NA
CASSVGLGRILQRTDTQYF
TGTGCCAGCAGCGTAGGACTAGGGAGGATTTTGCAGCGGACAGATACGCAGTATTTT
>TRBV5-5|TRBJ1-2|17|TRBD1|NA
CASSLVFTQGASYGYTF
TGTGCCAGCAGCTTGGTTTTTACGCAGGGGGCGAGCTATGGCTACACCTTC
>TRBV6-5|TRBJ1-1|13|NA|NA
CASSYSQNTEAFF
TGTGCCAGCAGTTACTCACAGAACACTGAAGCTTTCTTT
>TRBV9|TRBJ2-7|13|NA|NA
CASSVAVSYEQYF
TGTGCCAGCAGCGTAGCAGTGTCCTACGAGCAGTACTTC
>TRBV6-6|TRBJ2-2|16|NA|NA
CASSYSTGQSTGELFF
TGTGCCAGCAGTTACTCAACCGGACAGAGCACCGGGGAGCTGTTTTTT
>TRBV7-2|TRBJ1-2|14|NA|NA
CASSPGGGGYGYTF
TGTGCCAGCAGCCCCGGGGGGGGCGGCTATGGCTACACCTTC
>TRBV19|TRBJ1-3|17|TRBD1|NA
CASSNRGQVLSGNTIYF
TGTGCCAGTAGTAACCGGGGACAGGTCCTCTCTGGAAACACCATATATTTT
>TRBV7-8|TRBJ1-1|14|NA|NA
CASSPRGKGTEAFF
TGTGCCAGCAGCCCCCGGGGGAAGGGCACTGAAGCTTTCTTT
>TRBV4-2|TRBJ2-1|16|NA|once
CASSQVVRGAFNEQFF
TGTGCCAGCAGCCAAGTCGTCCGGGGGGCTTTCAATGAGCAGTTCTTC